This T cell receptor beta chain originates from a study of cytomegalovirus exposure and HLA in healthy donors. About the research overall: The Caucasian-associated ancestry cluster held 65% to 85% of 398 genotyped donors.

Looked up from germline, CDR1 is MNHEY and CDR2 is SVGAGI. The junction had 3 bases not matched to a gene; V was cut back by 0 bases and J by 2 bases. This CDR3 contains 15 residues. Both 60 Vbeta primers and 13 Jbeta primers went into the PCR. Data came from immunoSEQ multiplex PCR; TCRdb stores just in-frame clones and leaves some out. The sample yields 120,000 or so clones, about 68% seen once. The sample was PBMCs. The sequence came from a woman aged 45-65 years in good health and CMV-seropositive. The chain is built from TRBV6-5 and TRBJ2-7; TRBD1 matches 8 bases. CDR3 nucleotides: TGTGCCAGCAGTTACTCGGAGACAGGGGCCTACGAGCAGTACTTC. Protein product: CASSYSETGAYEQYF.